This is a list of T cell receptor beta chains from one sample in a study of blood T cell repertoires in COVID-19. Sequenced by immunoSEQ multiplex PCR; TCRdb stores in-frame clones only, minus some. Of 250,000 to 400,000 clones listed, roughly 90% were seen once; the top ten hold 2.9%. The sequencing sample was made of peripheral blood. The receptors derive from a woman aged 25 to 39 with COVID-19, enrolled during active disease. Both conserved end residues are part of each CDR3. The order of the fields is clone size, V gene, D gene, J gene, CDR3 DNA, CDR3 protein. D genes are given only for firm matches. Size values are once, few and many counts, or a class for expanded clones, and some rows have none.

>-|TRBV27|-|TRBJ2-7
TGTGCCAGCCGTAAATCTACAGGGTACGACGAGCAGTACTTC
CASRKSTGYDEQYF
>-|TRBV29-1|-|TRBJ1-1
TGCAGCGTTTCAGAGGGGAACACTGAAGCTTTCTTT
CSVSEGNTEAFF
>-|TRBV6-5|-|TRBJ1-2
TGTGCCAGCACCCGGGACAATAACTATGGCTACACCTTC
CASTRDNNYGYTF
>once|TRBV6-5|-|TRBJ1-3
TGTGCCAGCAGTACAACGGGGGGCTCTGGAAACACCATATATTTT
CASSTTGGSGNTIYF
>-|TRBV7-2|-|TRBJ2-2
TGTGCCAGCAGCTACCGACTGAGCACCGGGGAGCTGTTTTTT
CASSYRLSTGELFF
>once|TRBV7-9|-|TRBJ1-1
TGTGCCAGCAGCTTTTGGGCCAGGGGTAGTGAAGCTTTCTTT
CASSFWARGSEAFF
>-|TRBV11-2|-|TRBJ1-5
TGTGCCAGCAGCTTCGACAGCATCAATCAGCCCCAGCATTTT
CASSFDSINQPQHF
>-|TRBV12-3/TRBV12-4|TRBD1|TRBJ1-1
TGTGCCAGCAGTTTGCCTGGGACAGTCGAAGCTTTCTTT
CASSLPGTVEAFF
>few|TRBV3-1/TRBV3-2|TRBD2|TRBJ2-7
TGTGCCAGCAGCCAGGCGACTAGCGGGACCTACGAGCAGTACTTC
CASSQATSGTYEQYF
>-|TRBV4-1|TRBD1|TRBJ1-5
TGCGCCAGCAGCCAAGAGATACCGGGACAGGCTCCAAATCAGCCCCAGCATTTT
CASSQEIPGQAPNQPQHF
>once|TRBV14|-|TRBJ2-5
TGTGCCAGCAGCCAAGAGCCGGTTCAAGAGACCCAGTACTTC
CASSQEPVQETQYF
>-|TRBV6-5|-|TRBJ1-2
TGTGCCAGCAGTTACAGGGGGACGTATGGCTACACCTTC
CASSYRGTYGYTF
>once|TRBV6-5|-|TRBJ1-3
TGTGCCAGCAAATTGACATCGTCTGGAAACACCATATATTTT
CASKLTSSGNTIYF
>once|TRBV11-2|-|TRBJ2-1
TGTGCCAGCAGCTGGGGTGGGGAGTCCTACAATGAGCAGTTCTTC
CASSWGGESYNEQFF
>-|TRBV15|-|TRBJ2-2
TGTGCCACCAGCATCCGGGATCCGAGGGCCGGGGAGCTGTTTTTT
CATSIRDPRAGELFF
>-|TRBV5-4|TRBD2|TRBJ2-7
TGTGCCAGCAGCTTGGGCCCTAGCGGGTACGAGCAGTACTTC
CASSLGPSGYEQYF
>-|TRBV19|TRBD1|TRBJ2-5
TGTGCCAGTAGTATGGGACAGACCGACCAAGAGACCCAGTACTTC
CASSMGQTDQETQYF
>-|TRBV15|TRBD2|TRBJ2-3
TGTGCCACCAGCAGGGGACTAGCGGGAGGGGATACAGATACGCAGTATTTT
CATSRGLAGGDTDTQYF
>once|TRBV30|-|TRBJ1-5
TGTGCCTGGAGTGAAGGAGCGGGAACAAGCAATCAGCCCCAGCATTTT
CAWSEGAGTSNQPQHF
>-|TRBV10-3|TRBD1|TRBJ2-7
TGTGCCATCAGTGACAGGGGGCAGGACGAGCAGTACTTC
CAISDRGQDEQYF
>-|TRBV7-9|TRBD1|TRBJ2-1
TGTGCCAGCAGCAACCCTCTACAGGGGGCAGGGGATGAGCAGTTCTTC
CASSNPLQGAGDEQFF
>once|TRBV9|-|TRBJ1-1
TGTGCCAGCAGCGTAGACGGAGGGAACACTGAAGCTTTCTTT
CASSVDGGNTEAFF
>-|TRBV7-2|TRBD1|TRBJ1-2
TGTGCCAGCAGCTGGGGAGGACAGGGTTATGGCTACACCTTC
CASSWGGQGYGYTF
>-|TRBV30|-|TRBJ1-4
TGTGCCTGGGCGCGGGGGACTAATGAAAAACTGTTTTTT
CAWARGTNEKLFF
>-|TRBV28|-|TRBJ1-5
TGTGCCAGCAGTTTGAACAGGGAAGGACAGCCCCAGCATTTT
CASSLNREGQPQHF
>-|TRBV4-1|TRBD2|TRBJ2-7
TGCGCCAGCAGCCCATTCGTAGCGGGAGAGCAGTACTTC
CASSPFVAGEQYF
>-|TRBV11-2|-|TRBJ2-7
TGTGCCAGCAGCTTAGAGTATGGGCTAGCAGGAGGGAAGAACTTC
CASSLEYGLAGGKNF
>-|TRBV6-1|-|TRBJ1-2
TGTGCCAGCAGTGACCACAGGTTGGGCCTAGGTGGCTACACCTTC
CASSDHRLGLGGYTF
>-|TRBV24-1|TRBD1|TRBJ2-1
TGTGCCACCAGTGGCCTGGGGACAGAAAGCTCCTACAATGAGCAGTTCTTC
CATSGLGTESSYNEQFF
>-|TRBV19|-|TRBJ1-5
TGTGCCAGTAGTACGGGACAATATAGCAATCAGCCCCAGCATTTT
CASSTGQYSNQPQHF
>-|TRBV30|-|TRBJ2-7
TGTGCCTGGAGTAGAAGAGACGAGCAGTACTTC
CAWSRRDEQYF
>-|TRBV5-4|-|TRBJ2-5
TGTGCCAGCAGCAATCCGGGACTGATCCAAGAGACCCAGTACTTC
CASSNPGLIQETQYF
>-|TRBV6-2/TRBV6-3|TRBD1|TRBJ1-3
TGTGCCAGCAGTTACCCGCAGAACCTTGGGACAGGCCGAAACACCATATATTTT
CASSYPQNLGTGRNTIYF
>-|TRBV11-2|-|TRBJ1-1
TGTGCCAGCAGCTTAAGCTCCAGGATTTCTGAAGCTTTCTTT
CASSLSSRISEAFF
>-|TRBV7-2|-|TRBJ2-1
TGTGCCAGCAGCTTAGGCGGGCGGAATGAGCAGTTCTTC
CASSLGGRNEQFF
>-|TRBV5-1|TRBD1|TRBJ1-5
TGCGCCAGCAGCTTGGGGGGGACAGGAGACTATCAGCCCCAGCATTTT
CASSLGGTGDYQPQHF
>-|TRBV6-6|-|TRBJ2-3
TGTGCCAGCAGTTACCACCAAGCCCCAGGGGATACGCAGTATTTT
CASSYHQAPGDTQYF
>-|TRBV7-9|TRBD2|TRBJ2-7
TGTGCCAGCAGCCCCGAGGGAGGGGACGCGCAGTACTTC
CASSPEGGDAQYF
>-|TRBV11-2|TRBD1|TRBJ1-1
TGTGCCAGCAGCGAGGGGGCAGGCCTTATCATGGGGAACACTGAAGCTTTCTTT
CASSEGAGLIMGNTEAFF
>-|TRBV19|TRBD1|TRBJ1-5
TGTGCCAGTAGCTTAGACAGGGCGTATCAGCCCCAGCATTTT
CASSLDRAYQPQHF
>once|TRBV5-4|-|TRBJ1-2
TGTGCCAGCAGCTTGGAGCAGGGAAACTATGGCTACACCTTC
CASSLEQGNYGYTF